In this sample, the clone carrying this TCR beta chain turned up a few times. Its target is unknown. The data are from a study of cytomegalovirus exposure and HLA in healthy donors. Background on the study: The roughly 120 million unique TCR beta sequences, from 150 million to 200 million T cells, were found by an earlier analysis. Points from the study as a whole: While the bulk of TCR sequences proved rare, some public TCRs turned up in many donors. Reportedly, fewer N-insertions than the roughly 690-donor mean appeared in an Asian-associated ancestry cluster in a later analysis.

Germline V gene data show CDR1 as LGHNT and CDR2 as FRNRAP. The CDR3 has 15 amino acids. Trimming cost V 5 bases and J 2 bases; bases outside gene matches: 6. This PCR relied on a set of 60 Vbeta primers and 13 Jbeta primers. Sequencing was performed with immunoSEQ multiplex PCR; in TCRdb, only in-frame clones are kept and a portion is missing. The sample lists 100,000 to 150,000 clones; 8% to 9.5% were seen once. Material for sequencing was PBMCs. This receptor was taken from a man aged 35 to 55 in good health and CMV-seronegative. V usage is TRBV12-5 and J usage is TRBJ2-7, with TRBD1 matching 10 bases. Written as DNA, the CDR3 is TGTGCTAGTGGTCCGACAGGGGGCTCCCCCTACGAGCAGTACTTC. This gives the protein CASGPTGGSPYEQYF.